The sequence of this T cell receptor (beta chain) was determined in a study of T cell responses to AZD1222 COVID-19 vaccine. Findings and limits, study-wide: The peak T cell response came first, and repertoires were sampled only after it. There were mostly white British donors and more females than males, and clonal diversity was possibly underestimated. Unmutated regions of variants are reportedly targeted by nearly half of spike-specific TCRs.

Regarding this clone: The antigen remains unidentified.

Germline loops: CDR1 MDHEN, CDR2 SYDVKM. The ends were cut back, 7 bases at V and 5 bases at J, with 26 bases in the middle. This CDR3 has 17 residues. Produced via immunoSEQ multiplex PCR; TCRdb's table is partial and in-frame only. The sample has 150,000 to 200,000 clones, around 87% seen once. The chain joins TRBV28 to TRBJ2-5; the D gene is possibly TRBD2 (7 bases). Specimen: peripheral blood, collected on day 0 of MenACWY control vaccination. This sequence originates from an adult in good health. CDR3 sequence reads: CASTPGAAGVGLETQYF. Written as DNA, the CDR3 is TGTGCCAGCACCCCAGGGGCCGCGGGAGTTGGTTTGGAGACCCAGTACTTC. The variable domain in full, with the rest retrieved from reference TRBV28 and TRBJ2-5, is DVKVTQSSRYLVKRTGEKVFLECVQDMDHENMFWYRQDPGLGLRLIYFSYDVKMKEKGDIPEGYSVSREKKERFSLILESASTNQTSMYLCASTPGAAGVGLETQYFGPGTRLLVL.